These 16 T cell receptor beta chains originate from one sample sequenced in a study of blood T cell repertoires in COVID-19. Some clones are missing from TCRdb's copy, which holds only in-frame ones; the method was immunoSEQ multiplex PCR. The sample shows hundreds of thousands of clones, about four fifths of them seen only once. Sequencing was performed on PBMCs or T cells enriched from blood (not recorded which). These TCRs come from a woman in her thirties or forties who had been exposed to COVID-19.

The rearrangement links TRBV5-6 to TRBJ2-2; 8 bases map to TRBD1. CDR1 is SGHDT and CDR2 is YYEEEE in the germline V gene. V shed 4 bases, J shed 5 bases, and the junction held 7 bases outside the gene matches. This CDR3 has 15 residues. CDR3 coding DNA: TGTGCCAGCAGCGGTGAGACAGGGGTGACCGGGGAGCTGTTTTTT. The encoded protein is CASSGETGVTGELFF. Filled out from reference TRBV5-6 and TRBJ2-2, the complete variable domain reads DAGVTQSPTHLIKTRGQQVTLRCSPKSGHDTVSWYQQALGQGPQFIFQYYEEEERQRGNFPDRFSGHQFPNYSSELNVNALLLGDSALYLCASSGETGVTGELFFGEGSRLTVL.

The CDR3 spells CASSFWGQIQETQYF. CDR3 in DNA: TGCGCCAGCAGCTTTTGGGGACAGATTCAAGAGACCCAGTACTTC. The V and J genes are TRBV5-1 and TRBJ2-5; 7 bases map to TRBD1. There are 15 residues in the CDR3. The germline gives CDR1 SGHRS, CDR2 YFSETQ. The V gene end was trimmed by 2 bases and the J gene end by 2 bases; junction bases not matched to a gene: 6.

This sequence joins TRBV10-3 and TRBJ2-7; TRBD2 is a possible D gene (6 bases). Between the trimmed V and J ends, which lost 10 bases and 1 base, there was a span of 14 bases. CDR1 and CDR2 (germline): ENHRY, SYGVKD. This CDR3 region has 13 residues. The chain's CDR3 is CATWGDLSYEQYF. The DNA of the CDR3 is TGTGCCACCTGGGGGGACCTGTCCTACGAGCAGTACTTC.

The rearrangement joins TRBV29-1 to TRBJ1-2; TRBD1 agrees at 11 bases. The V and J ends lost 7 bases and 6 bases, in that order; junction bases with no gene match: 10. In germline, CDR1 is SQVTM, CDR2 ANQGSEA. The length of the CDR3 is 14 residues. The CDR3 sequence is CSAGDRGAQDGYTF. The CDR3, as DNA: TGCAGCGCGGGGGACAGGGGGGCCCAAGATGGCTACACCTTC.

The V and J genes are TRBV28 and TRBJ2-1, with TRBD2 as a possible D gene (5 bases). V shed 3 bases and J shed 8 bases, with 11 bases lying between them. The CDR3 has 13 amino acids. Germline V CDR1 and CDR2: MDHEN, SYDVKM. CDR3 loop: CASSFRVSDEQFF. Here the CDR3 DNA reads TGTGCCAGCAGTTTTCGCGTTAGCGATGAGCAGTTCTTC.

Only one count was recorded for this clone. The DNA of the CDR3 is TGTGCCAGCAGCCAAGATGCTAGCGGGGGGGCGGAGACCCAGTACTTC. Encoded protein: CASSQDASGGAETQYF. The rearrangement uses TRBV4-2 and TRBJ2-5, with 12 bases identical to TRBD2. The CDR3 runs to 16 residues. The germline gives CDR1 LGHNA, CDR2 YNFKEQ. The trim removed 0 bases at V and 5 bases at J, leaving 4 bases unmatched.

This sequence joins TRBV7-2 and TRBJ1-5, with D unclear. Trimming shortened V by 4 bases and J by 1 base, and 5 bases separated the two germline ends. Germline values: CDR1 SGHTA, CDR2 FQGNSA. The length of the CDR3 is 13 residues. The CDR3 protein is CASSSRSNQPQHF. The CDR3 nucleotides are TGTGCCAGCAGCTCCAGGAGCAATCAGCCCCAGCATTTT.

In nucleotides, the CDR3 is TGTGCCAGCAGCTTAGGAAACCGCCCATCGGGAGATACGCAGTATTTT. Translation gives CASSLGNRPSGDTQYF. V gene TRBV7-2 combines with J gene TRBJ2-3; unclear D gene. In germline, CDR1 is SGHTA, CDR2 FQGNSA. The CDR3 has 16 residues. V was clipped by 1 base and J by 5 bases, with 16 bases between them. Full variable domain (outside the CDR3, taken from reference TRBV7-2 and TRBJ2-3): GAGVSQSPSNKVTEKGKDVELRCDPISGHTALYWYRQSLGQGLEFLIYFQGNSAPDKSGLPSDRFSAERTGGSVSTLTIQRTQQEDSAVYLCASSLGNRPSGDTQYFGPGTRLTVL.

J is TRBJ1-5 and V is TRBV19; 7 bases align to TRBD1. CDR3 length: 15 amino acids. The germline gives CDR1 LNHDA, CDR2 SQIVND (reference sequence). The V gene end was trimmed by 4 bases and the J gene end by 5 bases; junction bases not matched to a gene: 8. The CDR3 sequence is CASSTPGGGHQPQHF. The CDR3 DNA sequence: TGTGCCAGTAGTACCCCAGGGGGAGGCCATCAGCCCCAGCATTTT. Full variable domain (rest looked up from reference TRBV19 and TRBJ1-5): DGGITQSPKYLFRKEGQNVTLSCEQNLNHDAMYWYRQDPGQGLRLIYYSQIVNDFQKGDIAEGYSVSREKKESFPLTVTSAQKNPTAFYLCASSTPGGGHQPQHFGDGTRLSIL.

The sample holds many counts of this clone. The gene calls are TRBV28 and TRBJ2-3; TRBD2 matches 8 bases. V was clipped by 6 bases and J by 4 bases; unmatched bases: 9. From germline, CDR1 is MDHEN and CDR2 SYDVKM. The CDR3 runs to 15 residues. The CDR3 coding sequence is TGTGCCAGCAGCGTACGGGGGGGTTTGGCAGATACGCAGTATTTT. Translation gives CASSVRGGLADTQYF.

The gene calls are TRBV3-1 (or the pseudogene TRBV3-2) and TRBJ1-2, with 8 bases aligning to TRBD1. V shed 4 bases, J shed 1 base, and the junction held 5 bases outside the gene matches. Germline V gene lookup returns CDR1 LGHDT and CDR2 YNNKEL (reference sequence). This CDR3 is built from 15 residues. In DNA form, the CDR3 reads TGTGCCAGCAGCCCTAGGACAGGGTATAACTATGGCTACACCTTC. As protein: CASSPRTGYNYGYTF.

The genes are TRBV2 and TRBJ1-4; 8 bases are shared with TRBD1. In germline, CDR1 is SNHLY, CDR2 FYNNEI. The J segment lost 8 bases and the V segment lost 7 bases, leaving 9 bases of the junction unmatched. The CDR3 sequence is 14 residues long. CDR3 amino acids: CASTPDRVGEKLFF. In DNA form, the CDR3 reads TGTGCCAGCACCCCGGACAGGGTAGGCGAAAAACTGTTTTTT.

The chain uses TRBV3-1 (or the pseudogene TRBV3-2) and TRBJ1-4; D may be TRBD1 (5 bases). V gave up 4 bases and J gave up 7 bases, with 25 bases separating them. This CDR3 is built from 18 residues. Germline V lookup: CDR1 LGHDT, CDR2 YNNKEL (reference sequence). CDR3 loop: CASSPSFRSGVGPEKLFF. The CDR3 DNA reads as TGTGCCAGCAGCCCCTCGTTTCGTTCGGGGGTCGGACCTGAAAAACTGTTTTTT.

The gene calls are TRBV24-1 and TRBJ2-2; D unresolved. Trimming left V 8 bases short and J 3 bases short, with 9 bases between. The V gene's germline CDR1 is KGHDR and CDR2 SFDVKD. The CDR3 is made up of 13 amino acids. In DNA form, the CDR3 reads TGTGCCACCAATCAGGTGGACACCGGGGAGCTGTTTTTT. Protein product: CATNQVDTGELFF.

In its sample, this clone was seen once. The genes are TRBV4-2 and TRBJ2-7; the match to TRBD2 covers 9 bases. This CDR3 comprises 16 residues. Trimming cost V 3 bases and J 1 base; bases outside gene matches: 7. Germline assignment: CDR1 LGHNA and CDR2 YNFKEQ. CDR3 sequence (DNA): TGTGCCAGCAGCCACGCCAGCGGGGGGCTATCCTACGAGCAGTACTTC. Its translation: CASSHASGGLSYEQYF.

The rearrangement links TRBV28 to TRBJ2-5, with TRBD2 matching over 13 bases. The trim removed 6 bases at V and 2 bases at J, leaving 9 bases unmatched. This CDR3 has 17 residues. Germline CDR1 MDHEN, CDR2 SYDVKM. This chain's CDR3 is CASSRTSGGPLQETQYF. The CDR3 region has the DNA TGTGCCAGCAGCCGGACTAGCGGGGGCCCCCTACAAGAGACCCAGTACTTC.